The 20 T cell receptor beta chains in this list originate from one sample, sequenced in a study of blood T cell repertoires in COVID-19. Profiled with immunoSEQ multiplex PCR; TCRdb holds only in-frame clones, not every one. Here the sample spans around 190,000 clones, 80% to 85% being singletons. The source material was PBMCs or T cells enriched from blood (not recorded which). The receptors shown here come from a woman aged 30 to 39 who had been exposed to COVID-19.

The chain employs TRBV5-5 and TRBJ1-1; tentatively, D is TRBD1 (5 bases). The CDR3 totals 15 residues. CDR1 is SGHKS, CDR2 YYEKEE, per germline (reference sequence). V was shortened by 4 bases and J by 3 bases, with 16 bases between the two germline ends. This chain's CDR3 is CASSLTPAGHTEAFF. Here the CDR3 DNA reads TGTGCCAGCAGCCTTACCCCCGCAGGGCACACTGAAGCTTTCTTT.

The chain recombines TRBV7-2 with TRBJ2-7, with 7 nucleotides matching TRBD2. Germline lookup yields CDR1 SGHTA and CDR2 FQGNSA. CDR3 size: 12 residues. The V segment lost 5 bases and the J segment 6 bases; nucleotides outside the gene matches: 4. The CDR3 is CASSEPGGEQYF. The CDR3 DNA reads TGTGCCAGCAGCGAGCCGGGGGGCGAGCAGTACTTC.

This clone came up a few times. This chain connects TRBV30 to TRBJ1-6, with TRBD1 matching 8 bases. Looked up from germline, CDR1 is GTSNPN and CDR2 is SVGIG (reference sequence). V dropped 2 bases and J dropped 7; count of bases not matched to a gene: 7. This CDR3 comprises 15 residues. The CDR3, as DNA: TGTGCCTGGAGTATTAGGACAGGGCGCAATTCACCCCTCCACTTT. This gives the protein CAWSIRTGRNSPLHF.

The chain joins TRBV5-1 to TRBJ2-1; the match to TRBD1 covers 7 bases. V was pared by 4 bases and J by 4 bases, with 8 bases of the junction left unmatched. The germline CDR1 and CDR2 sequences are SGHRS and YFSETQ. The CDR3 is 15 amino acids. CDR3 DNA sequence: TGCGCCAGCAGCCTAACCGGGACAGATTACAATGAGCAGTTCTTC. Translation: CASSLTGTDYNEQFF.

This sequence joins TRBV12-3 or TRBV12-4 and TRBJ2-1, with D hard to call. The length of the CDR3 is 13 residues. Trimming took off 5 bases at V and 3 bases at J, with 8 bases between the two ends. CDR3 coding DNA: TGTGCCAGCAGTCTTGTCCTCTACAATGAGCAGTTCTTC. This sequence encodes CASSLVLYNEQFF.

The chain has TRBV5-4 and TRBJ2-1, with D possibly being TRBD2 (7 bases). This CDR3 has 14 amino acids. V was pared by 2 bases and J by 8 bases, with 14 bases between. Germline CDR1 and CDR2: SGHNT and YYREEE (reference sequence). The CDR3 DNA reads TGTGCCAGCAGCTTAATGGGGGGGCCCTATGAGCAGTTCTTC. It yields the protein CASSLMGGPYEQFF.

This chain links TRBV5-1 with TRBJ2-5; a possible D gene is TRBD2 (5 bases). The V end was cut by 0 bases, the J end by 7 bases, with 10 bases between. The CDR3 has 13 amino acids. Germline CDR1 SGHRS, CDR2 YFSETQ. CDR3: CASSLAARGTQYF. CDR3 coding DNA: TGCGCCAGCAGCTTGGCCGCCCGGGGGACCCAGTACTTC.

The chain links TRBV3-1 (or the pseudogene TRBV3-2) to TRBJ1-4; 7 nucleotides align to TRBD1. The ends lost 4 bases at V and 2 bases at J; junction bases unmatched: 4. This CDR3 has 15 amino acids. Germline V gene data show CDR1 as LGHDT and CDR2 as YNNKEL (reference sequence). This CDR3 is CASSPQGGTNEKLFF. In DNA form, the CDR3 reads TGTGCCAGCAGCCCTCAGGGGGGCACTAATGAAAAACTGTTTTTT.

This rearrangement joins TRBV10-1 to TRBJ1-1, with D tentatively TRBD1 (5 bases). Germline V CDR1 and CDR2: WNHNN, SYGVQD (reference sequence). With 9 bases removed from V and 1 base from J, the gap between germline ends came to 15 bases. This CDR3 is built from 14 residues. CDR3 protein: CASTDSKGNTEAFF. The CDR3 bases are TGCGCCAGTACCGACAGCAAGGGGAACACTGAAGCTTTCTTT.

V is TRBV7-9 and J is TRBJ1-1, with D perhaps TRBD1 (6 bases). Per germline, CDR1 SEHNR and CDR2 FQNEAQ (reference sequence). The V end lost 3 bases, the J end lost 5 bases, and 10 bases lay between the germline ends. CDR3 length: 13 amino acids. The CDR3 bases are TGTGCCAGCAGCTTCACAGGGCTAACTGAAGCTTTCTTT. This codes for CASSFTGLTEAFF.

This chain joins TRBV7-8 and TRBJ1-5; TRBD1 is a possible D gene (6 bases). The CDR3 covers 13 residues. Trimming cost V 2 bases and J 7 bases, with 9 bases left between them. Germline V CDR1 and CDR2: SGHVS, FQNEAQ. The CDR3 DNA follows: TGTGCCAGCAGCTTAAGGGGGGGACAGCCCCAGCATTTT. It encodes CASSLRGGQPQHF.

The gene calls are TRBV2 and TRBJ1-4; no clear D. CDR1 SNHLY and CDR2 FYNNEI come from the germline V gene. There are 11 residues in the CDR3. The germline V and J ends were trimmed by 8 bases and 8 bases, with 9 bases remaining between them. CDR3 nucleotides: TGTGCCAGCGAGAGAGGCGAAAAACTGTTTTTT. This sequence encodes CASERGEKLFF.

This sequence joins TRBV24-1 and TRBJ1-5; D gene unclear. The ends were cut back, 4 bases at V and 5 bases at J, with 14 bases in the middle. This CDR3 has 15 amino acids. Germline V gene data show CDR1 as KGHDR and CDR2 as SFDVKD. CDR3 nucleotide sequence: TGTGCCACCAGTGAGGTCGACACCAGACATCAGCCCCAGCATTTT. This encodes CATSEVDTRHQPQHF.

This clone has more than one count but fewer than ten. The CDR3 sequence: CASSYGEAYGYTF. The DNA for the CDR3 is TGTGCCAGCAGTTACGGGGAGGCCTATGGCTACACCTTC. This chain links TRBV6-5 with TRBJ1-2; no firm D call. CDR3 length: 13 amino acids. V was pared by 2 bases and J by 4 bases, with 8 bases between. The germline CDR1 and CDR2 sequences are MNHEY and SVGAGI.

V and J are TRBV7-9 and TRBJ2-5, with 9 positions matching TRBD2. After removal of 5 bases from V and 5 bases from J, the junction contained 3 bases not matched to a gene. Germline V gene lookup returns CDR1 SEHNR and CDR2 FQNEAQ (reference sequence). The CDR3 spans 13 residues. The CDR3 region has the DNA TGTGCCAGCAGCCTCGGACTAGCGGAGACCCAGTACTTC. The encoded protein is CASSLGLAETQYF.

The chain uses TRBV7-2 and TRBJ1-5; TRBD1 agrees at 8 bases. V was pared by 0 bases and J by 0 bases, with 4 bases of the junction left unmatched. The CDR3 spans 17 residues. CDR1 is SGHTA and CDR2 is FQGNSA in the germline V gene. CDR3 sequence reads: CASSLAGQGYSNQPQHF. The CDR3 bases are TGTGCCAGCAGCTTAGCCGGACAGGGTTATAGCAATCAGCCCCAGCATTTT.

V is TRBV5-6 and J is TRBJ1-2; possible D gene TRBD1, 5 bases. The CDR3 is 14 residues long. Looked up from germline, CDR1 is SGHDT and CDR2 is YYEEEE. V was shortened by 3 bases and J by 8 bases, with 17 bases between the two germline ends. The CDR3 loop reads CASSSLTGPRGYTF. CDR3 sequence (DNA): TGTGCCAGCAGCTCTTTAACAGGCCCGAGGGGCTACACCTTC.

The gene calls are TRBV10-3 and TRBJ1-2; no clear D gene. Germline CDR1 reads ENHRY; CDR2 reads SYGVKD. This CDR3 comprises 12 residues. Trimming left V 0 bases short and J 8 bases short, with 7 bases between. CDR3 nucleotides: TGTGCCATCAGTGAGTCGAGGAGCGGCTACACCTTC. This gives the protein CAISESRSGYTF.

A few counts support this clone. The chain carries TRBV7-2 and TRBJ2-1; 10 bases align to TRBD2. CDR1 is SGHTA and CDR2 is FQGNSA in the germline V gene. V gave up 5 bases and J gave up 6 bases; unmatched junction bases: 7. CDR3 length equals 15 residues. CDR3 DNA: TGTGCCAGCAGCGCGAATAGCGGGGGGTTCAATGAGCAGTTCTTC. It codes for CASSANSGGFNEQFF.

The chain is built from TRBV7-9 and TRBJ1-2; the match to TRBD1 covers 10 bases. The germline CDR1 and CDR2 sequences are SEHNR and FQNEAQ (reference sequence). Trimming cost V 5 bases and J 6 bases; bases outside gene matches: 3. This CDR3 spans 13 amino acids. CDR3 DNA sequence: TGTGCCAGCAGCCTCGGGACAGGGGATGGCTACACCTTC. As protein: CASSLGTGDGYTF.